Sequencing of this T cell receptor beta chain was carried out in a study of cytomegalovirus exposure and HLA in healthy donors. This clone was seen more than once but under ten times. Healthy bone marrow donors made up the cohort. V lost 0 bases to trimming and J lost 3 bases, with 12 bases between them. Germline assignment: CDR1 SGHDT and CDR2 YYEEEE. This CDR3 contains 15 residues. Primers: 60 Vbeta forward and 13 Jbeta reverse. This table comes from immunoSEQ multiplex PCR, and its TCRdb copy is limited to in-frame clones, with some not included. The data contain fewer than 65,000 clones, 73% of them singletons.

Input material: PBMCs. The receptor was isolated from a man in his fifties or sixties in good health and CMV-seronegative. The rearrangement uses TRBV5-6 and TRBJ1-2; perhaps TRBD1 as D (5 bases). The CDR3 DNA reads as TGTGCCAGCAGCTTGGGTCTTGGCAGGGACTATGGCTACACCTTC. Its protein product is CASSLGLGRDYGYTF.